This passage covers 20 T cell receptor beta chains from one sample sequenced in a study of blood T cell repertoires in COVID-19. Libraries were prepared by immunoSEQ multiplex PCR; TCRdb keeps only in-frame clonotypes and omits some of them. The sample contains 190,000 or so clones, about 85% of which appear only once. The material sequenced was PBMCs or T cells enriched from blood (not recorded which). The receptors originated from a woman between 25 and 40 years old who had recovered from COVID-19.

DNA for the CDR3: TGTGCCAGCAGCTTGGACGAGGGCTTTGGAAACACCATATATTTT. This encodes CASSLDEGFGNTIYF. The chain links TRBV5-8 to TRBJ1-3; D not certain. The ends were cut back, 0 bases at V and 3 bases at J, with 10 bases in the middle. The V gene's germline CDR1 is SGHTS and CDR2 YDEGEE. The CDR3 totals 15 residues.

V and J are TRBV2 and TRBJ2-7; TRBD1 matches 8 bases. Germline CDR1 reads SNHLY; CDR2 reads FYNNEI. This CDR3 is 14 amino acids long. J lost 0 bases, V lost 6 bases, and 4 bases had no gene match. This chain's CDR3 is CASRRTGSSYEQYF. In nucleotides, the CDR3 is TGTGCCAGCAGGAGGACAGGGAGCTCCTACGAGCAGTACTTC. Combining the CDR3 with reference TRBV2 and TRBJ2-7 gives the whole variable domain EPEVTQTPSHQVTQMGQEVILRCVPISNHLYFYWYRQILGQKVEFLVSFYNNEISEKSEIFDDQFSVERPDGSNFTLKIRSTKLEDSAMYFCASRRTGSSYEQYFGPGTRLTVT.

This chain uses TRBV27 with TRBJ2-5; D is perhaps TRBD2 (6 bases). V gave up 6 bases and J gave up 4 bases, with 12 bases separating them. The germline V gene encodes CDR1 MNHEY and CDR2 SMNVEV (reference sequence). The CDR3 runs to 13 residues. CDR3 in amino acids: CASRTGLGETQYF. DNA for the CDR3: TGTGCCAGCAGGACGGGACTGGGAGAGACCCAGTACTTC.

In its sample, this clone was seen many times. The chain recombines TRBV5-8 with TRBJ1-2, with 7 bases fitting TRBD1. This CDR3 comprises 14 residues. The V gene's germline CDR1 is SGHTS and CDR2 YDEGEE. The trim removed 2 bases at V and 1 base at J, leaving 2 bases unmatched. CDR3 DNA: TGTGCCAGCAGCTTTACAGGGGATAACTATGGCTACACCTTC. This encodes CASSFTGDNYGYTF.

CDR3: CAWSWGRGPNTGELFF. The CDR3 coding sequence is TGTGCCTGGAGTTGGGGGCGGGGGCCGAACACCGGGGAGCTGTTTTTT. This chain connects TRBV30 to TRBJ2-2, with D perhaps matching TRBD2 (7 bases). In germline, CDR1 is GTSNPN, CDR2 SVGIG (reference sequence). The V and J ends lost 2 bases and 0 bases respectively, with 13 bases between them. CDR3 length: 16 residues.

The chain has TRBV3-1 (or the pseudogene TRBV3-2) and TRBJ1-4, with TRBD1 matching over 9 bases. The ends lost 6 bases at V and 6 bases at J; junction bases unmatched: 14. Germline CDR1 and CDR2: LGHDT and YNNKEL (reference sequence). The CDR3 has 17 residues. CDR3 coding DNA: TGTGCCAGCAGTCTCGGGCCCCCGGGACAGGGCGATGAAAAACTGTTTTTT. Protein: CASSLGPPGQGDEKLFF.

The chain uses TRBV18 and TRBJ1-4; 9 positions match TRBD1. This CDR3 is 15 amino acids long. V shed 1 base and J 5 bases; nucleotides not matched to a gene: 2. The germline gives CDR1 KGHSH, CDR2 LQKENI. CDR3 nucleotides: TGTGCCAGCTCACCACTTGGGACAGGGAATGAAAAACTGTTTTTT. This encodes CASSPLGTGNEKLFF.

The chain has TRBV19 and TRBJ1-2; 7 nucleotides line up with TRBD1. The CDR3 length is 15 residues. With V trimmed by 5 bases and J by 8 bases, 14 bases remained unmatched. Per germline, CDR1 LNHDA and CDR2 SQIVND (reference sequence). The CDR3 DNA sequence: TGTGCCAGTAGTCGGACACAGGGCCAGGGGGAGGGCTACACCTTC. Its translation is CASSRTQGQGEGYTF.

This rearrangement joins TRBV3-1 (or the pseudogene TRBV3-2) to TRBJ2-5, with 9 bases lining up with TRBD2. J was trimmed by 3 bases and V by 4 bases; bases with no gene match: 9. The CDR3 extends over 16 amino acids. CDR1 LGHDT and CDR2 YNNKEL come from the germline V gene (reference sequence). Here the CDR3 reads CASSRQGGRVEETQYF. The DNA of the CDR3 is TGTGCCAGCAGCCGCCAAGGCGGGAGGGTTGAAGAGACCCAGTACTTC.

In DNA form, the CDR3 reads TGTGCCACCAGTGAGGCAGGGTTGGATGAGCAGTTCTTC. As protein: CATSEAGLDEQFF. The genes are TRBV24-1 and TRBJ2-1; D might be TRBD1 (5 bases). CDR1 and CDR2 (germline): KGHDR, SFDVKD. V shed 4 bases and J shed 8 bases, with 11 bases lying between them. The CDR3 sequence is 13 residues long.

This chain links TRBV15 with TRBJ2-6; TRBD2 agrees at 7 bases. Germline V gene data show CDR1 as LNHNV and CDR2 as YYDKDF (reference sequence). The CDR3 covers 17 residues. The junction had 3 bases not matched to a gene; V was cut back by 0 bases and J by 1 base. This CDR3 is CATSRDRGVSGANVLTF. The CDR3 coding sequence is TGTGCCACCAGCAGAGATCGGGGGGTATCTGGGGCCAACGTCCTGACTTTC.

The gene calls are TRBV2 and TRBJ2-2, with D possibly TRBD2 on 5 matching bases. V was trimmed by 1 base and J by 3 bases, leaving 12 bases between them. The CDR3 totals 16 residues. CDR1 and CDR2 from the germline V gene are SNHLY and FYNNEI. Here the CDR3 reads CASSEVEGSYTGELFF. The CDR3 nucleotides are TGTGCCAGCAGTGAAGTTGAGGGTTCGTACACCGGGGAGCTGTTTTTT.

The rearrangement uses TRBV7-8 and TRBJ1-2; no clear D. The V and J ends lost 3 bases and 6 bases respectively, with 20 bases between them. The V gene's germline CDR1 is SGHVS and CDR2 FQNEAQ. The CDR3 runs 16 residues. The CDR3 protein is CASSFARIFRGDGYTF. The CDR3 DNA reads TGTGCCAGCAGCTTTGCCAGGATATTCCGGGGAGATGGCTACACCTTC.

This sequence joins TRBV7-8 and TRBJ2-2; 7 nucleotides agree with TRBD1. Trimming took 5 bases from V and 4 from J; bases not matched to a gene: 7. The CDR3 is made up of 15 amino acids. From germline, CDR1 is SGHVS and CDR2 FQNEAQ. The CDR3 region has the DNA TGTGCCAGCAGCCTACAGGGGATTAGCACCGGGGAGCTGTTTTTT. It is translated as CASSLQGISTGELFF.

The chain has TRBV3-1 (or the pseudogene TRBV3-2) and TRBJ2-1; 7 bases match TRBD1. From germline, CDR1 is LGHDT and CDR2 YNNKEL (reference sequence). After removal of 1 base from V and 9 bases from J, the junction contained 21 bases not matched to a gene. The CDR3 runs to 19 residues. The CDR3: CASSQGPLKTGTAWIEQFF. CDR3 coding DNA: TGTGCCAGCAGCCAAGGACCGCTCAAGACAGGGACGGCATGGATTGAGCAGTTCTTC.

Written as DNA, the CDR3 is TGCGCCAGCAGCTACAGACTAGCGGGAGAGTTAGATACGCAGTATTTT. Its translation: CASSYRLAGELDTQYF. This chain connects TRBV4-1 to TRBJ2-3, with TRBD2 identical over 12 bases. From germline, CDR1 is MGHRA and CDR2 YSYEKL. J was trimmed by 5 bases and V by 5 bases; bases with no gene match: 8. The CDR3 loop spans 16 amino acids.

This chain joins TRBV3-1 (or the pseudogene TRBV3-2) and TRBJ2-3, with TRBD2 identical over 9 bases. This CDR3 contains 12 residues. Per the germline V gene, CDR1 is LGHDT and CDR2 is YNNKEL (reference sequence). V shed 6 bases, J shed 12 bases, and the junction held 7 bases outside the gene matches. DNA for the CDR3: TGTGCCAGCAGAGGTAGTGGGACTAGCCAGTATTTT. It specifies CASRGSGTSQYF.

The CDR3 DNA reads as TGTGCCAGAAGCACCGGTGCCGGGTTGCAAGAGACCCAGTACTTC. It translates to CARSTGAGLQETQYF. The chain links TRBV5-3 to TRBJ2-5; the D is unclear. TRBV5-3 is an open reading frame whose function is uncertain. Trimming cost V 4 bases and J 2 bases, with 15 bases left between them. This CDR3 has 15 residues.

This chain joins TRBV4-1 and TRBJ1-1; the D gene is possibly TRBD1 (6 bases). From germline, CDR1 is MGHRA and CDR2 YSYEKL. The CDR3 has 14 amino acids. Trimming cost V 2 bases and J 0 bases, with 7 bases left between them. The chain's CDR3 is CASSQTGMNTEAFF. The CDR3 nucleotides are TGCGCCAGCAGCCAAACAGGGATGAACACTGAAGCTTTCTTT.

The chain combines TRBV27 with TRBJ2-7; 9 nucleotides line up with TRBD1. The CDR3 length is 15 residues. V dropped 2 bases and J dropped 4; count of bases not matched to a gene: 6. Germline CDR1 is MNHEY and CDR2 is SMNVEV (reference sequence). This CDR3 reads CASSLLGTGRYEQYF. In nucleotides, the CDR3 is TGTGCCAGCAGTTTACTCGGGACAGGGAGGTACGAGCAGTACTTC.